The rows below give T cell receptor beta chains drawn from one sample of a study of blood T cell repertoires in COVID-19. Using immunoSEQ multiplex PCR, the repertoire was profiled, and TCRdb retains in-frame clones only, with some absent. Of 390,000 or so clones in the sample, approximately 89% are singletons; the top ten hold 10%. Sequencing was performed on peripheral blood. Receptors originate from a woman between 25 and 40 years old with COVID-19, enrolled during active disease. The CDR3 runs from the conserved cysteine through the conserved F or W. D genes are given only for firm matches. Size tells how often a clone was seen (once, few, many) or the class of an expanded clone, and some rows leave it out.

>once|.|TRBV2|TRBJ2-2
CASSVLDSTGELFF
TGTGCCAGCAGTGTACTGGACTCCACCGGGGAGCTGTTTTTT
>few|.|TRBV4-1|TRBJ1-1
CASSQVGRAEAFF
TGCGCCAGCAGCCAAGTGGGCAGGGCTGAAGCTTTCTTT
>.|TRBD1|TRBV7-9|TRBJ2-5
CASSFGRGRQETQYF
TGTGCCAGCAGCTTCGGCAGGGGGCGTCAAGAGACCCAGTACTTC
>.|.|TRBV5-1|TRBJ1-3
CASSLQGGGNTIYF
TGCGCCAGCAGCCTCCAGGGAGGTGGAAACACCATATATTTT
>.|.|TRBV30|TRBJ1-1
CAWSVQGAEAFF
TGTGCCTGGAGTGTACAAGGGGCTGAAGCTTTCTTT
>.|TRBD2|TRBV5-1|TRBJ2-5
CASRRSGRGETQYF
TGCGCCAGCAGGCGTAGCGGGAGGGGTGAGACCCAGTACTTC
>.|.|TRBV28|TRBJ1-1
CASSPRENKYTEAFF
TGTGCCAGCAGTCCCCGGGAAAACAAATACACTGAAGCTTTCTTT
>.|TRBD2|TRBV27|TRBJ2-7
CASSLTRAGEQYF
TGTGCCAGCAGTCTGACTAGAGCGGGGGAGCAGTACTTC
>.|.|TRBV4-3|TRBJ2-7
CASSQDYEGLYEQYF
TGCGCCAGCAGCCAAGATTACGAGGGACTCTACGAGCAGTACTTC
>few|.|TRBV4-2|TRBJ1-1
CASSQPQGNEAFF
TGTGCCAGCAGCCAACCGCAGGGCAATGAAGCTTTCTTT
>.|TRBD1|TRBV27|TRBJ1-2
CASRHRGGYTF
TGTGCCAGCAGACACAGGGGTGGCTACACCTTC
>.|TRBD2|TRBV28|TRBJ2-7
CASSLLTSGRYEQYF
TGTGCCAGCAGTTTATTGACTAGCGGTCGTTACGAGCAGTACTTC
>.|TRBD2|TRBV10-1|TRBJ2-3
CASSEIAGLKADTQYF
TGCGCCAGCAGTGAAATAGCGGGCCTGAAGGCAGATACGCAGTATTTT
>once|TRBD2|TRBV14|TRBJ2-2
CASSQLAGVPGELFF
TGTGCCAGCAGCCAGCTAGCGGGAGTCCCCGGGGAGCTGTTTTTT
>once|.|TRBV5-1|TRBJ1-2
CASSLDGTPFYGYTF
TGCGCCAGCAGCTTGGACGGGACACCTTTTTATGGCTACACCTTC
>.|.|TRBV7-8|TRBJ1-4
CASSRGGDEKLFF
TGTGCCAGCAGCCGAGGGGGGGATGAAAAACTGTTTTTT
>.|.|TRBV29-1|TRBJ1-1
CSVVPAEAFF
TGCAGCGTTGTTCCCGCTGAAGCTTTCTTT
>.|.|TRBV18|TRBJ1-4
CASSPLTAGEKLFF
TGTGCCAGCTCACCACTTACGGCGGGGGAAAAACTGTTTTTT
>.|.|TRBV10-2|TRBJ2-7
CASSEIDEQYF
TGCGCCAGCAGTGAGATAGACGAGCAGTACTTC
>few|TRBD1|TRBV5-4|TRBJ1-2
CASRLQGAKNGYTF
TGTGCCAGCAGATTACAGGGGGCGAAGAATGGCTACACCTTC
>.|TRBD1|TRBV30|TRBJ1-1
CAWIGQGVGTEAFF
TGTGCCTGGATCGGTCAGGGGGTGGGCACTGAAGCTTTCTTT
>.|TRBD1|TRBV5-1|TRBJ2-7
CASSPGQAIYEQYF
TGCGCCAGCAGCCCGGGACAGGCGATCTACGAGCAGTACTTC
>.|.|TRBV4-1|TRBJ2-5
CASSQDGGMDQETQYF
TGCGCCAGCAGCCAAGACGGCGGGATGGACCAAGAGACCCAGTACTTC
>.|.|TRBV28|TRBJ2-7
CASSSFAGGSGEQYF
TGTGCCAGCAGTTCCTTCGCAGGGGGGTCTGGGGAGCAGTACTTC
>once|.|TRBV2|TRBJ2-3
CASSRDRSTDTQYF
TGTGCCAGCTCCCGCGACAGGTCCACAGATACGCAGTATTTT
>.|.|TRBV9|TRBJ1-1
CASSVGQLPAEAFF
TGTGCCAGCAGCGTCGGACAGCTCCCGGCTGAAGCTTTCTTT
>.|.|TRBV9|TRBJ2-4
CASSPRAGRLAKNIQYF
TGTGCCAGCAGCCCCCGGGCAGGGAGGTTGGCCAAAAACATTCAGTACTTC
>.|TRBD1|TRBV7-2|TRBJ1-2
CASSSTGGIGYTF
TGTGCCAGCAGCTCGACAGGGGGCATTGGCTACACCTTC
>.|TRBD1|TRBV6-1|TRBJ2-7
CASSRGTGGYEQYF
TGTGCCAGCAGCCGTGGGACAGGGGGCTACGAGCAGTACTTC
>.|TRBD1|TRBV10-2|TRBJ1-1
CAARGTVGNTEAFF
TGCGCCGCCAGGGGGACGGTGGGGAACACTGAAGCTTTCTTT
>.|TRBD1|TRBV3-1/TRBV3-2|TRBJ1-2
CASSQAQGGGYTF
TGTGCCAGCAGCCAAGCACAGGGGGGTGGCTACACCTTC
>.|.|TRBV6-2/TRBV6-3|TRBJ1-1
CASSYLPRTVNTEAFF
TGTGCCAGCAGTTACTTGCCCCGGACAGTGAACACTGAAGCTTTCTTT
>few|TRBD1|TRBV4-1|TRBJ1-6
CASSLTGGPLHF
TGCGCCAGCAGCTTGACAGGGGGCCCCCTCCACTTT
>few|TRBD1|TRBV4-1|TRBJ2-7
CASSPGTGKGYEQYF
TGCGCCAGCAGCCCTGGGACAGGGAAAGGCTACGAGCAGTACTTC
>few|.|TRBV6-5|TRBJ1-5
CASILDRGSNQPQHF
.
>.|.|TRBV5-6|TRBJ2-7
CASSFGAGANEQYF
TGTGCCAGCAGCTTTGGGGCAGGGGCTAACGAGCAGTACTTC
>.|TRBD2|TRBV7-2|TRBJ2-1
CASTSSGRNDNEQFF
TGTGCCAGCACTTCTAGCGGGAGAAACGACAATGAGCAGTTCTTC
>.|.|TRBV18|TRBJ2-2
CASSSLQGRNTGELFF
TGTGCCAGCTCGTCACTACAGGGAAGGAACACCGGGGAGCTGTTTTTT
>once|.|TRBV13|TRBJ2-3
CASSLAGRVGTQYF
TGTGCCAGCAGCTTAGCGGGAAGGGTTGGTACGCAGTATTTT
>.|TRBD2|TRBV30|TRBJ2-3
CAYELAGGMSDTQYF
TGTGCCTACGAACTAGCGGGAGGGATGTCAGATACGCAGTATTTT
>.|TRBD2|TRBV7-2|TRBJ2-7
CASSGGLAGSSYEQYF
TGTGCCAGCAGCGGAGGACTAGCGGGAAGCTCCTACGAGCAGTACTTC
>.|TRBD2|TRBV6-5|TRBJ2-7
CASRKGLAVSYEQYF
TGTGCCAGCAGAAAGGGACTAGCGGTCTCCTACGAGCAGTACTTC